These 22 T cell receptor beta chains came from one sample sequenced in a study of cytomegalovirus exposure and HLA in healthy donors. The PCR made use of 60 Vbeta and 13 Jbeta primers. The assay was immunoSEQ multiplex PCR, and TCRdb's table has in-frame clones only and misses some. The sample lists 90,000 to 120,000 clones, 65% to 80% seen once, with 4% in the top ten. The sample consisted of PBMCs. The receptors were gathered from a woman aged 50 to 65 in good health and CMV-seropositive.

The rearrangement uses TRBV4-1 and TRBJ2-1; 12 bases match TRBD2. V shed 4 bases and J 8 bases; nucleotides not matched to a gene: 6. Per the germline V gene, CDR1 is MGHRA and CDR2 is YSYEKL. The CDR3 contains 15 residues. The CDR3 DNA is TGCGCCAGCAGCCCTAGCGGGAGGGAGGAGGATGAGCAGTTCTTC. It yields the protein CASSPSGREEDEQFF.

The V call is TRBV11-1, the J call TRBJ2-5; 9 bases are a match to TRBD1. Near its end, the DNA agrees better with TRBJ2-7, so the J call may be wrong. The germline V gene has CDR1 SGHAT and CDR2 FQDESV (reference sequence). The CDR3 covers 15 residues. CDR3 residues: CASSYDRGDSYEQYF. The CDR3 bases are TGTGCCAGCAGCTATGACAGGGGGGATTCCTACGAGCAGTACTTC.

The gene calls are TRBV7-6 and TRBJ2-5; weak D call: TRBD2 (7 bases). This CDR3 spans 15 amino acids. V was pared by 5 bases and J by 1 base, with 14 bases between. Germline V gives CDR1 SGHVS, CDR2 FNYEAQ. The CDR3 protein is CASSGGAGAQETQYF. DNA of the CDR3: TGTGCCAGCAGCGGGGGCGCGGGGGCCCAAGAGACCCAGTACTTC.

This clone was seen a few times. The chain uses TRBV27 and TRBJ2-7; a possible D gene is TRBD1 (6 bases). Germline CDR1 and CDR2: MNHEY and SMNVEV (reference sequence). V was clipped by 2 bases and J by 3 bases, with 11 bases between them. The CDR3 has 14 residues. The CDR3 spells CASSLSGQFYEQYF. CDR3 bases: TGTGCCAGCAGTTTAAGTGGACAGTTCTACGAGCAGTACTTC.

CDR3 amino acids: CASSWGQGYNNEQFF. CDR3 in DNA: TGTGCCAGCAGTTGGGGACAGGGCTATAACAATGAGCAGTTCTTC. The rearrangement joins TRBV27 to TRBJ2-1; TRBD1 matches 9 bases. Germline V CDR1 and CDR2: MNHEY, SMNVEV (reference sequence). V gave up 4 bases and J gave up 5 bases; unmatched junction bases: 6. CDR3 length equals 15 residues.

The rearrangement joins TRBV5-4 to TRBJ2-1; 10 positions agree with TRBD1. Looked up from germline, CDR1 is SGHNT and CDR2 is YYREEE (reference sequence). The CDR3 runs 15 residues. V lost 4 bases to trimming and J lost 4 bases; unmatched junction nucleotides: 5. CDR3 amino acids: CASSRDRGRYNEQFF. Written as DNA, the CDR3 is TGTGCCAGCAGCCGTGACAGGGGGCGATACAATGAGCAGTTCTTC.

The rearrangement links TRBV5-4 to TRBJ1-1; D remains ambiguous. CDR3 length: 12 residues. Looked up from germline, CDR1 is SGHNT and CDR2 is YYREEE (reference sequence). Trimming shortened V by 0 bases and J by 6 bases, and 6 bases separated the two germline ends. CDR3 nucleotides: TGTGCCAGCAGCTTGGGTTCAGCTGAAGCTTTCTTT. Translation: CASSLGSAEAFF.

The sample holds a few counts of this clone. V is TRBV5-1 and J is TRBJ2-3, with 9 bases that match TRBD2. J lost 6 bases, V lost 7 bases, and 12 bases had no gene match. Germline CDR1 SGHRS, CDR2 YFSETQ. This CDR3 is built from 15 residues. The CDR3 DNA sequence: TGCGCCAGCGGCAATAGCGGGGGAGTTAAGGATACGCAGTATTTT. Its protein is CASGNSGGVKDTQYF.

The chain uses TRBV10-3 and TRBJ1-2; TRBD1 agrees at 9 bases. The CDR3 loop spans 17 amino acids. Trimming at V came to 0 bases and at J to 7 bases, leaving 12 bases not matched to a gene. Germline values: CDR1 ENHRY, CDR2 SYGVKD. The CDR3 DNA follows: TGTGCCATCAGTGAGTCAGGGGGAACAGGGGGCCATAGTGGCTACACCTTC. It translates to CAISESGGTGGHSGYTF.

In its sample, this clone was seen once. This chain links TRBV5-1 with TRBJ2-5; TRBD1 agrees at 9 bases. The CDR3 is 14 amino acids. V shed 3 bases, J shed 3 bases, and the junction held 3 bases outside the gene matches. The V gene's germline CDR1 is SGHRS and CDR2 YFSETQ. The CDR3: CASSWGQGKETQYF. DNA for the CDR3: TGCGCCAGCAGCTGGGGACAGGGTAAAGAGACCCAGTACTTC.

The gene calls are TRBV7-8 and TRBJ2-7; 9 bases align to TRBD1. The germline gives CDR1 SGHVS, CDR2 FQNEAQ. The CDR3 sequence is 16 residues long. V trimming: 1 base; J trimming: 3 bases; junction bases outside the gene matches: 7. CDR3 in DNA: TGTGCCAGCAGCTTAGATACCGGGACAGGGTACTACGAGCAGTACTTC. Amino acids: CASSLDTGTGYYEQYF.

The chain has TRBV29-1 and TRBJ1-2, with D perhaps TRBD1 (5 bases). Looked up from germline, CDR1 is SQVTM and CDR2 is ANQGSEA. Trimming removed 4 bases from V and 6 bases from J, with 6 bases in between. This CDR3 is built from 10 residues. The CDR3 region has the DNA TGCAGCGTTGCCAGGGATGGCTACACCTTC. Protein: CSVARDGYTF.

The V and J genes are TRBV19 and TRBJ1-2; the D gene is possibly TRBD1 (5 bases). The CDR3 extends over 13 amino acids. The V and J ends lost 6 bases and 4 bases respectively, with 12 bases between them. Germline loops: CDR1 LNHDA, CDR2 SQIVND (reference sequence). The CDR3 sequence is CASRGEDSYGYTF. DNA of the CDR3: TGTGCCAGTAGAGGAGAAGACAGCTATGGCTACACCTTC.

The CDR3 here is CASTPQDTQYF. DNA for the CDR3: TGTGCCAGCACCCCCCAGGATACGCAGTATTTT. The chain carries TRBV5-6 and TRBJ2-3; no clear D. Between the trimmed V and J ends, which lost 6 bases and 6 bases, there was a span of 8 bases. Germline CDR1 SGHDT, CDR2 YYEEEE. The CDR3 runs to 11 residues.

This chain connects TRBV7-3 to TRBJ1-1, with no clear D. The CDR3 spans 14 residues. Germline V gives CDR1 SGHTA, CDR2 FQGTGA. The V end was cut by 3 bases, the J end by 1 base, with 9 bases between. The CDR3 region has the DNA TGTGCCAGCAGCTTGGGGAGGGCGAACACTGAAGCTTTCTTT. It yields the protein CASSLGRANTEAFF. Full variable domain (missing parts from reference TRBV7-3 and TRBJ1-1): GAGVSQTPSNKVTEKGKYVELRCDPISGHTALYWYRQSLGQGPEFLIYFQGTGAADDSGLPNDRFFAVRPEGSVSTLKIQRTERGDSAVYLCASSLGRANTEAFFGQGTRLTVV.

The rearrangement uses TRBV7-2 and TRBJ2-1, with 7 bases lining up with TRBD2. The CDR3 has 14 amino acids. The V gene's germline CDR1 is SGHTA and CDR2 FQGNSA. The V gene end was trimmed by 2 bases and the J gene end by 6 bases; junction bases not matched to a gene: 4. The CDR3 coding sequence is TGTGCCAGCAGCTTACCGGCGGGGGTCAATGAGCAGTTCTTC. This codes for CASSLPAGVNEQFF. The complete variable domain, with remaining parts taken from reference TRBV7-2 and TRBJ2-1, reads GAGVSQSPSNKVTEKGKDVELRCDPISGHTALYWYRQSLGQGLEFLIYFQGNSAPDKSGLPSDRFSAERTGGSVSTLTIQRTQQEDSAVYLCASSLPAGVNEQFFGPGTRLTVL.

This chain connects TRBV5-1 to TRBJ2-1; the match to TRBD1 covers 10 bases. There are 15 residues in the CDR3. V lost 4 bases to trimming and J lost 3 bases; unmatched junction nucleotides: 4. CDR1 SGHRS and CDR2 YFSETQ come from the germline V gene. The CDR3 spells CASSPRDRGYNEQFF. DNA of the CDR3: TGCGCCAGCAGCCCCCGGGACAGGGGCTACAATGAGCAGTTCTTC. The full variable domain, its missing parts supplied by reference TRBV5-1 and TRBJ2-1, is KAGVTQTPRYLIKTRGQQVTLSCSPISGHRSVSWYQQTPGQGLQFLFEYFSETQRNKGNFPGRFSGRQFSNSRSEMNVSTLELGDSALYLCASSPRDRGYNEQFFGPGTRLTVL.

The chain joins TRBV25-1 to TRBJ2-2, with TRBD1 matching over 7 bases. Trimming took 5 bases from V and 6 from J; bases not matched to a gene: 15. The CDR3 runs to 17 residues. Germline V gives CDR1 MGHDK, CDR2 SYGVNS. The CDR3 coding sequence is TGTGCCAGCAGTCCTCCCTTAGAACCCCAGGGGGCCGGGGAGCTGTTTTTT. As protein: CASSPPLEPQGAGELFF.

V and J are TRBV29-1 and TRBJ2-2; TRBD1 aligns across 7 bases. The trim removed 4 bases at V and 6 bases at J, leaving 2 bases unmatched. There are 12 residues in the CDR3. Looked up from germline, CDR1 is SQVTM and CDR2 is ANQGSEA. DNA of the CDR3: TGCAGCGTTGCCGGGACAGCCGGGGAGCTGTTTTTT. This gives the protein CSVAGTAGELFF.

This chain links TRBV7-8 with TRBJ1-5; the match to TRBD1 covers 8 bases. The CDR3 runs to 16 residues. CDR1 and CDR2 (germline): SGHVS, FQNEAQ. J lost 0 bases, V lost 4 bases, and 5 bases had no gene match. CDR3 nucleotides: TGTGCCAGCAGCTGGGGACAGGCAGATAGCAATCAGCCCCAGCATTTT. Encoded protein: CASSWGQADSNQPQHF. The complete variable domain, with remaining parts taken from reference TRBV7-8 and TRBJ1-5, reads GAGVSQSPRYKVAKRGQDVALRCDPISGHVSLFWYQQALGQGPEFLTYFQNEAQLDKSGLPSDRFFAERPEGSVSTLKIQRTQQEDSAVYLCASSWGQADSNQPQHFGDGTRLSIL.

The DNA of the CDR3 is TGTGCCAGCAGCGTAGGGTCTAGCGGGGGTCATCAGACCCAGTACTTC. Protein sequence: CASSVGSSGGHQTQYF. The rearrangement links TRBV9 to TRBJ2-5; TRBD2 agrees at 10 bases. Per germline, CDR1 SGDLS and CDR2 YYNGEE. CDR3 length equals 16 residues. V gave up 0 bases and J gave up 6 bases; unmatched junction bases: 8. The variable domain in full, with the rest retrieved from reference TRBV9 and TRBJ2-5, is DSGVTQTPKHLITATGQRVTLRCSPRSGDLSVYWYQQSLDQGLQFLIQYYNGEERAKGNILERFSAQQFPDLHSELNLSSLELGDSALYFCASSVGSSGGHQTQYFGPGTRLLVL.

In DNA, the CDR3 is TGCGCCAGCAGCCAAGCCGGGACAGGGAGCTACGAGCAGTACTTC. Translation gives CASSQAGTGSYEQYF. This chain uses TRBV4-1 with TRBJ2-7; the match to TRBD1 covers 9 bases. The germline gives CDR1 MGHRA, CDR2 YSYEKL. Unmatched junction bases numbered 4, after V lost 1 base and J lost 3 bases. The CDR3 loop spans 15 amino acids.